What follows is one T cell receptor beta chain and its context. Its target is unknown. Reverse transcription of extracted RNA yielded cDNA, which provided the sequencing template. Measured with immunoSEQ multiplex PCR; TCRdb has only the in-frame clones, and not every one. The data hold more than 200,000 clones, with around 66% observed a single time. The data stem from a study of CD8+ T cells in alopecia areata. The J segment lost 3 bases and the V segment lost 7 bases, leaving 8 bases of the junction unmatched. Germline V gene data show CDR1 as SGHTA and CDR2 as FQGNSA. The CDR3 runs 14 residues. Broader study findings: For lesional scalp, especially alopecia totalis/universalis, clonality was higher than in normal scalp. Many expanded lesional clones persisted in scalp and blood during tofacitinib treatment.

Treatment specified: oral pan-JAK inhibitor, 5-10 mg twice daily. The sample was CD4+ T cells sorted from blood, taken at week 4, from a patient treated with tofacitinib. The TCR originated in a human donor with alopecia areata. The chain carries TRBV7-2 and TRBJ1-2, with TRBD1 matching 7 bases. CDR3 residues: CASMRQGGDYGYTF. The CDR3 DNA sequence: TGTGCCAGCATGCGTCAGGGGGGCGACTATGGCTACACCTTC. Full variable domain (remainder filled in from reference TRBV7-2 and TRBJ1-2): GAGVSQSPSNKVTEKGKDVELRCDPISGHTALYWYRQSLGQGLEFLIYFQGNSAPDKSGLPSDRFSAERTGGSVSTLTIQRTQQEDSAVYLCASMRQGGDYGYTFGSGTRLTVV.